This TCR beta chain appears in the sequencing data of a study of blood T cell repertoires in COVID-19. Looking at the study overall: Collection of acute and convalescent COVID-19 samples took place in the United States, Italy and Spain. T cells, B-cell-depleted T cells, or PBMCs supplied cDNA or gDNA.

Original handling: Amplification of reference gene primers provided the estimated nucleated cell counts. Profiled with immunoSEQ multiplex PCR; TCRdb holds only in-frame clones, not every one. The V and J calls and clone size were taken over from that table, and D and trimming were inferred from the DNA. Of 95,000 to 110,000 clones listed, 75% to 95% were seen once; the top ten hold roughly 6%. This clone was seen a single time. Germline trimming cut 1 base from V and 8 bases from J; bases unmatched to any gene: 4. CDR3 length: 13 residues. Germline V gene sequence: CDR1 SGHTA, CDR2 FQGNSA. This sequence joins TRBV7-2 and TRBJ1-1, with 7 positions matching TRBD1. Sample: peripheral blood. This receptor was taken from a human donor in a cohort sampled during active COVID-19. The DNA for the CDR3 is TGTGCCAGCAGCTTAGACAGGGGTGCAGAAGCTTTCTTT. Amino acids: CASSLDRGAEAFF.